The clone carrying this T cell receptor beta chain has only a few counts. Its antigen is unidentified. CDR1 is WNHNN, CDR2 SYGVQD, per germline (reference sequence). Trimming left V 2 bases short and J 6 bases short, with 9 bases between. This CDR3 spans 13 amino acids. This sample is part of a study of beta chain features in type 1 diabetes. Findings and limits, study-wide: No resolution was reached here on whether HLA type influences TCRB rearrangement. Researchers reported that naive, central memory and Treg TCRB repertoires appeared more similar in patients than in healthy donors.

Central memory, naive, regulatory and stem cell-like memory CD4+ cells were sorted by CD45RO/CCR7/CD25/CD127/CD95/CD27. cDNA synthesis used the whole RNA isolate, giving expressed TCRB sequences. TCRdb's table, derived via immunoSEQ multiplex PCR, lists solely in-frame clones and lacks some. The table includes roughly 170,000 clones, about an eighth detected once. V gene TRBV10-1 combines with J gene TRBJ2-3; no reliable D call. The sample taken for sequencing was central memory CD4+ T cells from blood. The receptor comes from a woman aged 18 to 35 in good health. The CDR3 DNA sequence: TGCGCCAGCAGTGAGCATTCATCCGATACGCAGTATTTT. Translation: CASSEHSSDTQYF.